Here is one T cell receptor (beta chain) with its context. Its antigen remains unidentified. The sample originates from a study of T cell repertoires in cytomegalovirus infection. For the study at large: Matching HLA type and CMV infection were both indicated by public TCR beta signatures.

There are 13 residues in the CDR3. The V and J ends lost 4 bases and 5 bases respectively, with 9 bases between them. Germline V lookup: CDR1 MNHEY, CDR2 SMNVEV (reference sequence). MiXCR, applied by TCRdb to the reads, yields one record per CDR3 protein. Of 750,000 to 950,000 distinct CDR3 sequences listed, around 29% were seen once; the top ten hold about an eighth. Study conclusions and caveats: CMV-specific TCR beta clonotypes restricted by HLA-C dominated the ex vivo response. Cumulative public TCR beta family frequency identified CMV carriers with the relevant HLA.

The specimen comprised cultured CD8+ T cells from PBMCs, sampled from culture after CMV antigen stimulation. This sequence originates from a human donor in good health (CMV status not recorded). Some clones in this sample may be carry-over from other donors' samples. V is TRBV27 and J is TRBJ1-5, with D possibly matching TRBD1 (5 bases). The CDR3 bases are TGTGCCAGCAGTTGGGGGGGGTATCAGCCCCAGCATTTT. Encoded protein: CASSWGGYQPQHF.